This is a list of T cell receptor beta chains from one sample in a study of shared clonotypes between healthy human individuals. Sequencing was performed with immunoSEQ multiplex PCR; in TCRdb, only in-frame clones are kept and a portion is missing. This table has about 1 million clones, 65% to 80% appearing once. Input material: memory CD4+ T cells sorted from blood. The receptors originated from a man younger than 30 in good health. CDR3s include the opening cysteine and the closing phenylalanine or tryptophan. The order of the fields is clone size, V gene, J gene, D gene, CDR3 DNA, CDR3 protein. The D gene is left open where the match is weak. The size of a clone is reported for some rows only, either as once, few or many, or as a class for expanded clones.

-	TRBV11-3	TRBJ2-3	-	TGTGCCAGCAGCTTGAGCGGCACAGATACGCAGTATTTT	CASSLSGTDTQYF
-	TRBV19	TRBJ2-7	-	TGTGCCAGTAGCAACGCCGGGACCCCCTACGAGCAGTACTTC	CASSNAGTPYEQYF
-	TRBV2	TRBJ2-5	-	TGTGCCAGCAGTGCACAGGGTAACCAGTACTTC	CASSAQGNQYF
-	TRBV5-6	TRBJ2-5	TRBD2	TGTGCCAGCAGCTCGCTCGGGACTACCAAAGAGACCCAGTACTTC	CASSSLGTTKETQYF
-	TRBV7-8	TRBJ2-7	TRBD1	TGTGCCACCCGGGACAGGTGGGTTGAGGAGCAGTACTTC	CATRDRWVEEQYF
-	TRBV30	TRBJ2-7	TRBD1	TGTGCCTGGAGCTATATTCAGGGGGCTCTTTACGAGCAGTACTTC	CAWSYIQGALYEQYF
-	TRBV27	TRBJ1-4	-	TGTGCCAGCAGTATGCCTGGCTTTAATGAAAAACTGTTTTTT	CASSMPGFNEKLFF
-	TRBV5-1	TRBJ1-3	-	TGCGCCAGCAGCCCGTCGGTTACTTCAGGAAACACCATATATTTT	CASSPSVTSGNTIYF
once	TRBV6-5	TRBJ2-1	TRBD1	TGTGCCAGCAGTCCGGGACAGGGGTACAATGAGCAGTTCTTC	CASSPGQGYNEQFF
-	TRBV6-6	TRBJ2-5	TRBD1	TGTGCCAGCAGTCAAGGGGGCAGGGAGACCCAGTACTTC	CASSQGGRETQYF
-	TRBV2	TRBJ1-1	-	TGTGCCAGCAGTAGCCAAGGACCCGTCCCAGCTTTCTTT	CASSSQGPVPAFF
-	TRBV12-5	TRBJ1-1	-	TGTGCTAGTGGTTTAGATCTGCGGGGATTCACTGAAGCTTTCTTT	CASGLDLRGFTEAFF
-	TRBV27	TRBJ1-1	-	TGTGCCAGCAGTGAAAGGGTTAGCACTGAAGCTTTCTTT	CASSERVSTEAFF
-	TRBV6-1	TRBJ1-5	-	TGTGCCAGCAGTGAAGTGATGGGGATGGGGAAAAGGAGCAATCAGCCCCAGCATTTT	CASSEVMGMGKRSNQPQHF
-	TRBV5-1	TRBJ2-3	TRBD2	TGCGCCAGCAGCTTGCTGACTAGCGGCACAGATACGCAGTATTTT	CASSLLTSGTDTQYF
-	TRBV5-1	TRBJ2-5	-	TGCGCCAGCAGCCCCTCTGGAACAGGGAGGGAGACCCAGTACTTC	CASSPSGTGRETQYF
-	TRBV7-7	TRBJ2-1	TRBD2	TGTGCTAGCAGCCAAAGCGGGGGCGACAATGAGCAGTTCTTC	CASSQSGGDNEQFF
-	TRBV4-2	TRBJ2-7	-	TGTGCCAGCAGCGCCAGGGGTCAAGCCGAGCAGTACTTC	CASSARGQAEQYF
-	TRBV6-1	TRBJ1-2	-	TGTGCCAGCAGTGAAAGCAGGTTAGGCTATGGCTACACCTTC	CASSESRLGYGYTF
-	TRBV5-1	TRBJ2-7	TRBD1	TGCGCCAGCAGCACCCTACAGGGGTCCTCCTACGAGCAGTACTTC	CASSTLQGSSYEQYF
-	TRBV30	TRBJ1-3	-	TGTGCCTGGAGTGTACGTCGGGGGCCGGGAAACACCATATATTTT	CAWSVRRGPGNTIYF
-	TRBV6-4	TRBJ1-6	-	TGTGCCAGCAGAACCGACAGTTTTAATTCACCCCTCCACTTT	CASRTDSFNSPLHF
-	TRBV5-1	TRBJ2-1	-	TGCGCCAGCAGCCTGGGCCAATTTGCCAATGAGCAGTTCTTC	CASSLGQFANEQFF
-	TRBV6-6	TRBJ2-1	-	TGTGCCAACTCCCGGGGGGCGAGGATAACAGATGAGCAGTTCTTC	CANSRGARITDEQFF
-	TRBV18	TRBJ2-7	TRBD1	TGTGCCAGCTCCTCAGGCATCGTGAGACAGGGACACTTC	CASSSGIVRQGHF
-	TRBV7-2	TRBJ2-5	TRBD2	TGTGCCAGCAGCCCACGGGCGGGAGGCGGAGAGACCCAGTACTTC	CASSPRAGGGETQYF
-	TRBV7-9	TRBJ2-3	TRBD2	TGTGCCAGCAGCCGGCAGCGGGGGCCCAGCACAGATACGCAGTATTTT	CASSRQRGPSTDTQYF
-	TRBV19	TRBJ2-7	-	TGTGCCAGTAGCCGGGACTCTCGGCGTAGCGAGCAGTACTTC	CASSRDSRRSEQYF
-	TRBV7-8	TRBJ2-1	TRBD2	TGTGCCAGCAGCTTAGGGGCTAGCGGGGAAATTTACAATGAGCAGTTCTTC	CASSLGASGEIYNEQFF
-	TRBV4-1	TRBJ2-1	TRBD2	TGCGCCAGCAGCCTACTAGCGGGGGGCCAAATTCAATCCTACAATGAGCAGTTCTTC	CASSLLAGGQIQSYNEQFF
many	TRBV28	TRBJ1-4	TRBD1	TGTGCCAGCAATACAGGGGGCTTTGAAAAACTGTTTTTT	CASNTGGFEKLFF
-	TRBV4-1	TRBJ1-4	-	TGCGCCAGCAGCCAAGATTATGAGGAAACTAATGAAAAACTGTTTTTT	CASSQDYEETNEKLFF
-	TRBV5-1	TRBJ2-3	-	TGCGCCAGCAGCTTGGCAGGGGCAGCGGTGAAGGATACGCAGTATTTT	CASSLAGAAVKDTQYF
many	TRBV28	TRBJ2-1	TRBD2	TGTGCCAGCAGTTACGCTAGCGGTACGCGGGAGCAGTTCTTC	CASSYASGTREQFF
once	TRBV5-1	TRBJ2-5	-	TGCGCCAGCAGCTCACAGGGTCGGCAAGAGACCCAGTACTTC	CASSSQGRQETQYF
-	TRBV19	TRBJ2-7	-	TGTGCCAGTAGTGGCACATCCAAGACCTACGAGCAGTACTTC	CASSGTSKTYEQYF
-	TRBV18	TRBJ2-5	-	TGTGCCAGCTCACCACAGAGTTTTCAAGAGACCCAGTACTTC	CASSPQSFQETQYF
-	TRBV5-4	TRBJ2-3	TRBD1	TGTGCCAGCAGCTTCGGGACAGGGGGCACAGATACGCAGTATTTT	CASSFGTGGTDTQYF
once	TRBV5-1	TRBJ1-2	-	TGCGCCAGCAGCTTGGCAGGGCAACTCACCTCGCCCACCTTC	CASSLAGQLTSPTF
-	TRBV10-1	TRBJ1-1	-	TGCGCCAGCAGTCCGTCTACTGTGCGTGCCACTGAAGCTTTCTTT	CASSPSTVRATEAFF
-	TRBV28	TRBJ2-2	-	TGTGCCAGCAAAAGAGGGGCGGGCGGGGAGCTGTTTTTT	CASKRGAGGELFF
-	TRBV7-2	TRBJ2-1	-	TGTGCCAGCAGCTTCCTAGGGGGGAATGAGCAGTTCTTC	CASSFLGGNEQFF
-	TRBV5-4	TRBJ2-7	-	TGTGCCAGCAGATCTACACCTGACTACCCCTACGAGCAGTACTTC	CASRSTPDYPYEQYF
-	TRBV9	TRBJ2-3	-	TGTGCCAGCAGCGTAGTGACAGATACGCAGTATTTT	CASSVVTDTQYF
-	TRBV6-1	TRBJ2-2	-	TGTGCCAGCCTAACAAGGGGGTTAGGTGTCGGGGAGCTGTTTTTT	CASLTRGLGVGELFF
-	TRBV9	TRBJ1-2	-	TGTGCCAGCAGCGCCCCTTCCGGGGGGAGCTACACCTTC	CASSAPSGGSYTF
-	TRBV11-2	TRBJ2-2	TRBD2	TGTGCCAGCAGCCCGATAGGACTAGCGGGATCGAACACCGGGGAGCTGTTTTTT	CASSPIGLAGSNTGELFF
-	TRBV5-1	TRBJ2-5	TRBD2	TGCGCCAGCAGCTTGGTTTCTAGCGGAGGGGAGACCCAGTACTTC	CASSLVSSGGETQYF
few	TRBV5-4	TRBJ2-3	-	TGTGCCAGCAGCTTGGGCGGCAGGGATGGGCAGTATTTT	CASSLGGRDGQYF
-	TRBV28	TRBJ2-7	TRBD1	TGTGCCAGCAACCTGGGACAGGGCAGCTCCTACGAGCAGTACTTC	CASNLGQGSSYEQYF
-	TRBV5-6	TRBJ2-7	-	TGTGCCAGCAGTACGAGGGCCGGGGAGCAGTACTTC	CASSTRAGEQYF
-	TRBV11-3	TRBJ2-2	TRBD1	TGTGCCAGCAGTTTGAAGGGACAGACATACACCGGGGAGCTGTTTTTT	CASSLKGQTYTGELFF
few	TRBV5-6	TRBJ1-4	TRBD1	TGTGCCAGCAGGCCCCACTTGGAATGGGACAGGAATAATGAAAAACTGTTTTTT	CASRPHLEWDRNNEKLFF
-	TRBV6-6	TRBJ2-4	-	TGTGCCACCCTCGGACCGGTAGACATTCAGTACTTC	CATLGPVDIQYF
-	TRBV18	TRBJ2-7	-	TGTGCCAGCTCCCCCCTAACCTACGAGCAGTACTTC	CASSPLTYEQYF
once	TRBV5-4	TRBJ1-1	TRBD1	TGTGCCAGCAGCTTGGTACAGGGGGCTGAAGCTTTCTTT	CASSLVQGAEAFF
-	TRBV5-1	TRBJ1-3	-	TGCGCCAGCAGCTCGGAAGGCAGCAGCGGAAACACCATATATTTT	CASSSEGSSGNTIYF
-	TRBV5-4	TRBJ1-6	-	TGTGCCAGCAGCTTGGGTCAGGGCTATTATAATTCACCCCTCCACTTT	CASSLGQGYYNSPLHF
-	TRBV29-1	TRBJ1-4	TRBD1	TGCAGCGTCCGGGACAGGGAAAATGAAAAACTGTTTTTT	CSVRDRENEKLFF
-	TRBV11-2	TRBJ2-7	-	TGTGCCAGCAGCTTAGTATCCGAGCAGTACTTC	CASSLVSEQYF